This TCR beta chain derives from a study of blood T cell repertoires in COVID-19. The overall study: PBMCs, B-cell-depleted T cells, or T cells provided the cDNA or gDNA that made up the material.

Looked up from germline, CDR1 is LNHDA and CDR2 is SQIVND (reference sequence). The V end was cut by 0 bases, the J end by 5 bases, with 14 bases between. The CDR3 is 15 amino acids. This table comes from immunoSEQ multiplex PCR, and its TCRdb copy is limited to in-frame clones, with some not included. The repertoire holds approximately 53,000 clones, with roughly 89% as singletons. The sequence derives from a human donor in a cohort sampled during active COVID-19. The sequenced sample was peripheral blood. The chain joins TRBV19 to TRBJ2-7, with D possibly matching TRBD1 (5 bases). The CDR3 reads CASSIDRWQGNEQYF. DNA for the CDR3: TGTGCCAGTAGTATAGATCGGTGGCAGGGCAACGAGCAGTACTTC.